These 21 T cell receptor beta chains originate from one sample sequenced in a study of regulatory T cells in long-lasting Graves disease (dated by TCRdb to the early 2020s). Explained via the paper, the time point label denotes: newly diagnosed GD, antithyroid drugs for less than 3 months. For both TCR sequencing and RNA sequencing, RNA was extracted from PBMCs in TRIzol. Library preparation used multiplex PCR. For sequencing, an Illumina HiSeq 4000 was employed. CDR3 regions were amplified by Arm-PCR with iRepertoire HTBI primers to construct TCR beta libraries. TCRdb applied fastp at Q25 and MiXCR to the public reads, then kept only in-frame beta chains. Every entry covers one CDR3 protein and lists the most common genes and DNA from its rows. This sample holds some 220,000 distinct CDR3 sequences; about 19% were observed only once. The top ten clonotypes cover around 11% of the sample. This sample also appeared in a second study, on T cells in Graves' hyperthyroidism and ophthalmopathy.

The sequences come from peripheral blood mononuclear cells (PBMCs), collected at new diagnosis, from a patient treated with antithyroid drugs. The receptors were gathered from a woman younger than 45 with Graves disease. Donor details come from another sample of the same person, matched by shared clones.

This clonotype was counted at least ten times. The rearrangement links TRBV28 to TRBJ1-6; D remains unclear. This CDR3 region has 16 residues. V shed 6 bases and J shed 0 bases, with 12 bases lying between them. CDR1 is MDHEN and CDR2 is SYDVKM in the germline V gene. CDR3 residues: CASRPREGSYNSPLHF. In DNA, the CDR3 is TGTGCCAGCAGACCCAGAGAGGGCTCCTATAATTCACCCCTCCACTTT.

Many counts were recorded for this clonotype. The V gene is TRBV6-1, the J gene TRBJ1-4; TRBD1 matches 9 bases. The CDR3 runs 15 residues. Germline CDR1 MNHNS, CDR2 SASEGT. With V trimmed by 5 bases and J by 8 bases, 9 bases remained unmatched. The CDR3 coding sequence is TGTGCCAGCAGTCCCCGGACAGGGGATGGCGAAAAACTGTTTTTT. It is translated as CASSPRTGDGEKLFF.

Remarks on this clonotype: A much larger clone differs by one base, so this may be a read error. The conserved phenylalanine or tryptophan is not found at the CDR3 terminus, so this likely reflects a read error. The rearrangement links TRBV6-1 to TRBJ1-1, with unresolved D. Looked up from germline, CDR1 is MNHNS and CDR2 is SASEGT. The length of the CDR3 is 12 residues. V lost 3 bases and J 5 bases, leaving 7 bases between the germline ends. In nucleotides, the CDR3 is TGTGCCAGCAGTGAGTCGGAAACTGAAGCTTTCCTT. Translated: CASSESETEAFL.

This clonotype was detected only a few times. The V gene is TRBV24-1, the J gene TRBJ2-7; D uncertain. V was trimmed by 4 bases and J by 6 bases, leaving 12 bases between them. The germline CDR1 and CDR2 sequences are KGHDR and SFDVKD. This CDR3 comprises 13 residues. CDR3 nucleotides: TGTGCCACCAGTGACCCCCCCAGCCGCGAGCAGTACTTC. This encodes CATSDPPSREQYF.

The chain uses TRBV12-5 and TRBJ2-5, with 9 bases that match TRBD2. Germline V gene lookup returns CDR1 LGHNT and CDR2 FRNRAP. This CDR3 is 16 amino acids long. V shed 5 bases and J 3 bases; nucleotides not matched to a gene: 10. The CDR3 protein is CASGPPSGEGKETQYF. The CDR3 DNA reads TGTGCTAGTGGTCCCCCTAGCGGGGAAGGGAAAGAGACCCAGTACTTC.

On this clonotype: A far larger clone differs by one base, so this is likely a read error. The chain links TRBV12-3 or TRBV12-4 to TRBJ1-2; possible D gene TRBD1, 5 bases. The CDR3 length is 16 residues. This chain's CDR3 is CASSTQGRTTNHGYTF. In DNA, the CDR3 is TGTGCCAGCAGCACCCAGGGACGGACGACTAACCATGGCTACACCTTC.

This clonotype was observed many times. This chain links TRBV27 with TRBJ2-1; D unclear. V shed 2 bases and J shed 6 bases, with 14 bases lying between them. This CDR3 is 15 amino acids long. Germline lookup yields CDR1 MNHEY and CDR2 SMNVEV (reference sequence). DNA for the CDR3: TGTGCCAGCAGTTTAGGGCTTCTAGTTTCCAATGAGCAGTTCTTC. Protein product: CASSLGLLVSNEQFF.

The rearrangement joins TRBV6-2 or TRBV6-3 to TRBJ1-2; D uncertain. CDR1 and CDR2 from the germline V gene are MNHEY and SVGEGT. Trimming cost V 2 bases and J 8 bases, with 6 bases left between them. The CDR3 consists of 11 residues. CDR3 region: CASSYLGGYTF. For the CDR3, the DNA is TGTGCCAGCAGTTACCTTGGAGGCTACACCTTC.

The rearrangement links TRBV2 to TRBJ2-7, with D uncertain. Germline V gene sequence: CDR1 SNHLY, CDR2 FYNNEI. The CDR3 has 13 amino acids. V dropped 4 bases and J dropped 1 base, with 8 bases sitting between them. The CDR3 DNA follows: TGTGCCAGCAGTGGAAAGGCATCCTACGAGCAGTACTTC. Translating it yields CASSGKASYEQYF.

This clonotype was counted many times. This chain joins TRBV25-1 and TRBJ1-2; TRBD1 is a possible D gene (6 bases). The CDR3 extends over 13 amino acids. Looked up from germline, CDR1 is MGHDK and CDR2 is SYGVNS. Deletions cut 7 bases from V and 2 bases from J, with 11 bases between. The DNA for the CDR3 is TGTGCCAGCAACCCAACAGGGAACTATGGCTACACCTTC. Residues: CASNPTGNYGYTF.

As for this clonotype: Possible read error: a much larger clone is one base away. The chain has TRBV20-1 and TRBJ2-2; 11 nucleotides match TRBD2. The CDR3 consists of 15 residues. Germline CDR1 and CDR2: DFQATT and SNEGSKA (reference sequence). The CDR3 sequence: CSVIAGGLNTRELFF. CDR3 coding DNA: TGCAGTGTTATAGCGGGAGGGCTGAACACCCGGGAGCTGTTTTTT.

This clonotype has a count of ten or more. J is TRBJ2-1 and V is TRBV18, with D perhaps given as TRBD1 or TRBD2 (5 bases each). V dropped 1 base and J dropped 7 bases, with 14 bases sitting between them. Germline loops: CDR1 KGHSH, CDR2 LQKENI. This CDR3 contains 15 residues. CDR3 nucleotides: TGTGCCAGCTCACCACTCGGGACCAACAGTAATGAGCAGTTCTTC. Translation gives CASSPLGTNSNEQFF.

This clonotype was observed a single time. The chain links TRBV12-3 or TRBV12-4 to TRBJ1-5; 8 bases are a match to TRBD1. Trimming at V came to 5 bases and at J to 0 bases, leaving 6 bases not matched to a gene. There are 16 residues in the CDR3. CDR3 sequence (DNA): TGTGCCAGCAGTGCCAGGACAGGGAATAGCAATCAGCCCCAGCATTTT. This translates into CASSARTGNSNQPQHF.

The chain couples TRBV7-9 to TRBJ2-7; tentative D call: TRBD2 (5 bases). CDR3 length equals 14 residues. The germline V gene has CDR1 SEHNR and CDR2 FQNEAQ (reference sequence). Trimming left V 2 bases short and J 4 bases short, with 12 bases between. CDR3 residues: CASSLPGTGYEQYF. CDR3 coding DNA: TGTGCCAGCAGCTTACCGGGAACGGGATACGAGCAGTACTTC.

In its sample, this clonotype was seen many times. The chain employs TRBV5-1 and TRBJ2-3; D might be TRBD1 or TRBD2, each matching 5 bases. V shed 2 bases and J shed 2 bases, with 15 bases lying between them. This CDR3 contains 16 residues. Germline values: CDR1 SGHRS, CDR2 YFSETQ. The CDR3 DNA sequence: TGCGCCAGCAGCTTCCGGGACGTCCTTAACACAGATACGCAGTATTTT. It is translated as CASSFRDVLNTDTQYF.

In its sample, this clonotype was seen many times. This chain uses TRBV27 with TRBJ2-1; TRBD2 matches at 9 bases. Germline CDR1 MNHEY, CDR2 SMNVEV (reference sequence). V was pared by 10 bases and J by 5 bases, with 9 bases of the junction left unmatched. The CDR3 is 14 residues long. CDR3 nucleotide sequence: TGTGCCACCCAAGGACTAGCGCGCGACAATGAGCAGTTCTTC. Its translation is CATQGLARDNEQFF.

The chain combines TRBV7-2 with TRBJ1-3, with D unclear. The CDR3 totals 14 residues. CDR1 is SGHTA and CDR2 is FQGNSA in the germline V gene. Trimming left V 1 base short and J 6 bases short, with 10 bases between. The CDR3, as DNA: TGTGCCAGCAGCTTAGGCGGCACCCTAAACACCATATATTTT. The encoded protein is CASSLGGTLNTIYF.

This clonotype was seen repeatedly, ten times or more. The chain combines TRBV25-1 with TRBJ1-2; a weak D match, TRBD1 (6 bases). Trimming stripped 7 bases from V and 2 bases from J, with 14 bases between. The CDR3 totals 14 residues. Germline assignment: CDR1 MGHDK and CDR2 SYGVNS. The CDR3 sequence is CASKGAGANYGYTF. The DNA for the CDR3 is TGTGCCAGCAAAGGGGCAGGGGCAAACTATGGCTACACCTTC.

This clonotype has ten or more counts. V is TRBV20-1 and J is TRBJ1-2, with unresolved D. From germline, CDR1 is DFQATT and CDR2 SNEGSKA (reference sequence). The germline V and J ends were trimmed by 6 bases and 4 bases, with 12 bases remaining between them. The CDR3 contains 12 residues. DNA of the CDR3: TGCAGTGCCGAGGAGTCGACCTATGGCTACACCTTC. Translation gives CSAEESTYGYTF.

This clonotype was detected many times. V gene TRBV3-1 combines with J gene TRBJ2-7, with a possible D match to TRBD2 (5 bases). Trimming stripped 1 base from V and 3 bases from J, with 10 bases between. From germline, CDR1 is LGHDT and CDR2 YNNKEL (reference sequence). The CDR3 sequence is 14 residues long. The CDR3 loop is CASSQVGAVYEQYF. The CDR3, as DNA: TGTGCCAGCAGCCAAGTAGGAGCGGTCTACGAGCAGTACTTC.

This clonotype was seen many times. The V call is TRBV7-9, the J call TRBJ1-5, with 7 bases lining up with TRBD1. The CDR3 sequence is 15 residues long. Germline trimming cut 5 bases from V and 0 bases from J; bases unmatched to any gene: 4. In germline, CDR1 is SEHNR, CDR2 FQNEAQ (reference sequence). CDR3 coding DNA: TGTGCCAGCAGCCCGGGACAGAGTAGCAATCAGCCCCAGCATTTT. Translating it yields CASSPGQSSNQPQHF.